The next 21 T cell receptor beta chains were all read from a single sample in a study of blood T cell repertoires in COVID-19. Sequenced by immunoSEQ multiplex PCR; TCRdb stores in-frame clones only, minus some. The sample gives around 320,000 clones, around 87% of which show up once; 4% to 5.5% is in the top ten. Sequencing input: PBMCs or T cells enriched from blood (not recorded which). The receptors derive from a woman between 18 and 30 years old with acute COVID-19.

The CDR3 DNA reads as TGTGCCTGGAGTGTATCCAGGGATGCGGGCTACACCTTC. This encodes CAWSVSRDAGYTF. The gene calls are TRBV30 and TRBJ1-2, with D possibly TRBD1 on 5 matching bases. The CDR3 extends over 13 amino acids. Germline CDR1 reads GTSNPN; CDR2 reads SVGIG (reference sequence). V was cut by 0 bases and J by 8 bases, with 13 bases left in between.

V and J are TRBV6-2 or TRBV6-3 and TRBJ2-7; weak D call: TRBD1 (6 bases). Germline loops: CDR1 MNHEY, CDR2 SVGEGT. The length of the CDR3 is 13 residues. Trimming removed 6 bases at V and 6 bases at J, with 15 bases between. This CDR3 is CASSFLTGSEQYF. CDR3 DNA: TGTGCCAGCAGCTTCCTTACAGGGTCCGAGCAGTACTTC.

The chain combines TRBV24-1 with TRBJ2-1; 7 bases align to TRBD2. Losses at the gene ends were 3 bases for V and 0 bases for J; bases not matched to a gene: 7. CDR1 and CDR2 (germline): KGHDR, SFDVKD. This CDR3 has 17 residues. CDR3 amino acids: CATSDNISGGSYNEQFF. CDR3 sequence (DNA): TGTGCCACCAGTGATAACATCTCGGGAGGCTCCTACAATGAGCAGTTCTTC.

V gene TRBV10-3 combines with J gene TRBJ1-1; 7 bases fit TRBD1. Unmatched junction bases numbered 5, after V lost 3 bases and J lost 1 base. The CDR3 loop spans 15 amino acids. Germline CDR1 is ENHRY and CDR2 is SYGVKD. CDR3 sequence reads: CAISEHTGANTEAFF. Here the CDR3 DNA reads TGTGCCATCAGTGAACATACAGGGGCGAACACTGAAGCTTTCTTT.

V is TRBV11-2 and J is TRBJ2-7, with D tentatively TRBD2 (6 bases). CDR1 is SGHAT and CDR2 is FQNNGV in the germline V gene. This CDR3 region has 15 residues. Trimming pared 1 base from V and 1 base from J, leaving 11 bases between. CDR3 DNA: TGTGCCAGCAGCTTAGGTAGCGGTGATTCCTACGAGCAGTACTTC. Translated, it gives CASSLGSGDSYEQYF.

The rearrangement joins TRBV10-2 to TRBJ2-6; tentatively, D is TRBD1 (5 bases). CDR1 and CDR2 (germline): WSHSY, SAAADI. The CDR3 runs 17 residues. V was shortened by 8 bases and J by 0 bases, with 17 bases between the two germline ends. CDR3 residues: CASGETVKVSGANVLTF. CDR3 in DNA: TGCGCCAGCGGAGAGACAGTTAAGGTCTCTGGGGCCAACGTCCTGACTTTC.

As concerns this clone: This specimen includes other DNA sequences encoding the same CDR3. This CDR3 is CASGQGITEAFF. DNA of the CDR3: TGTGCCAGCGGACAGGGGATAACTGAAGCTTTCTTT. V gene TRBV2 combines with J gene TRBJ1-1; 9 bases are a match to TRBD1. The CDR3 length is 12 residues. The V and J ends lost 8 bases and 5 bases, in that order; junction bases with no gene match: 3. Germline V lookup: CDR1 SNHLY, CDR2 FYNNEI.

This chain connects TRBV6-2 or TRBV6-3 to TRBJ1-5; D gene uncertain. The CDR3 is 14 residues long. V lost 4 bases and J lost 0, with 7 bases in between. From germline, CDR1 is MNHEY and CDR2 SVGEGT. CDR3 sequence: CASSSPGSNQPQHF. The CDR3 nucleotides are TGTGCCAGCAGTTCCCCAGGTAGCAATCAGCCCCAGCATTTT.

This chain connects TRBV7-3 to TRBJ1-1; 7 bases fit TRBD1. V lost 4 bases to trimming and J lost 6 bases; unmatched junction nucleotides: 5. CDR1 is SGHTA, CDR2 FQGTGA, per germline. The CDR3 is made up of 13 amino acids. This CDR3 reads CASSSTGSSEAFF. For the CDR3, the DNA is TGTGCCAGCAGCTCGACAGGGAGTTCTGAAGCTTTCTTT.

The chain joins TRBV19 to TRBJ1-1; D ambiguous. Germline CDR1 reads LNHDA; CDR2 reads SQIVND (reference sequence). Trimming shortened V by 0 bases and J by 7 bases, and 12 bases separated the two germline ends. The CDR3 covers 14 residues. CDR3 sequence (DNA): TGTGCCAGTAGTATAGATTTGAGTTCTTTTGAAGCTTTCTTT. It specifies CASSIDLSSFEAFF.

The V gene is TRBV2, the J gene TRBJ1-1; no reliable D call. Germline values: CDR1 SNHLY, CDR2 FYNNEI. There are 13 residues in the CDR3. The ends were cut back, 8 bases at V and 4 bases at J, with 14 bases in the middle. CDR3 protein: CASASREGTEAFF. The DNA for the CDR3 is TGTGCCAGCGCCTCTCGGGAGGGCACTGAAGCTTTCTTT.

This clone has only one observation. This chain uses TRBV18 with TRBJ2-2; a weak D match, TRBD2 (6 bases). This CDR3 spans 15 amino acids. Germline CDR1 is KGHSH and CDR2 is LQKENI. Deletions cut 6 bases from V and 6 bases from J, with 17 bases between. DNA for the CDR3: TGTGCCAGCTCTTCACAGGAGGAGGGCCCCGGGGAGCTGTTTTTT. Protein product: CASSSQEEGPGELFF.

The chain recombines TRBV27 with TRBJ2-7; D call uncertain. The CDR3 is made up of 15 amino acids. The germline V gene has CDR1 MNHEY and CDR2 SMNVEV (reference sequence). V was clipped by 5 bases and J by 0 bases, with 14 bases between them. CDR3 bases: TGTGCCAGCAGTCCCATAGCCCGCGGCTCCTACGAGCAGTACTTC. Translating it yields CASSPIARGSYEQYF.

This chain connects TRBV11-2 to TRBJ1-1; TRBD1 matches at 8 bases. The CDR3 extends over 15 amino acids. Trimming cost V 5 bases and J 3 bases; bases outside gene matches: 8. The germline V gene has CDR1 SGHAT and CDR2 FQNNGV. The CDR3 spells CASSPRQGSYTEAFF. CDR3 bases: TGTGCCAGCAGCCCTCGACAGGGGAGTTACACTGAAGCTTTCTTT.

This rearrangement joins TRBV4-2 to TRBJ2-1; 11 nucleotides agree with TRBD1. CDR1 is LGHNA and CDR2 is YNFKEQ in the germline V gene. CDR3 length equals 18 residues. The V segment lost 0 bases and the J segment 7 bases; nucleotides outside the gene matches: 11. This CDR3 reads CASSQEGGGQGAKNEQFF. CDR3 DNA: TGTGCCAGCAGCCAAGAGGGTGGAGGACAGGGGGCGAAGAATGAGCAGTTCTTC.

V usage is TRBV5-1 and J usage is TRBJ1-1, with 8 positions matching TRBD1. The CDR3 contains 13 residues. V lost 5 bases to trimming and J lost 4 bases; unmatched junction nucleotides: 4. The germline V gene encodes CDR1 SGHRS and CDR2 YFSETQ. CDR3 sequence (DNA): TGCGCCAGCAGGAGGACAGGGCCCACTGAAGCTTTCTTT. Translating gives CASRRTGPTEAFF.

This chain links TRBV9 with TRBJ1-2; 8 nucleotides agree with TRBD1. Germline V gives CDR1 SGDLS, CDR2 YYNGEE. V trimming: 0 bases; J trimming: 0 bases; junction bases outside the gene matches: 4. This CDR3 spans 16 amino acids. CDR3 in DNA: TGTGCCAGCAGCGTAGAGAGGACAGGGACTAACTATGGCTACACCTTC. As protein: CASSVERTGTNYGYTF.

The gene calls are TRBV19 and TRBJ1-5; the D gene is possibly TRBD1 (5 bases). Looked up from germline, CDR1 is LNHDA and CDR2 is SQIVND (reference sequence). CDR3 length: 24 residues. V lost 4 bases to trimming and J lost 2 bases, with 39 bases between them. This CDR3 is CASSTPKPLGWVGRTRRGNQPQHF. The CDR3, as DNA: TGTGCCAGTAGTACCCCGAAACCACTCGGGTGGGTTGGAAGGACACGGAGGGGCAATCAGCCCCAGCATTTT.

This rearrangement joins TRBV27 to TRBJ1-2; TRBD1 aligns across 8 bases. CDR3 length: 14 amino acids. V lost 5 bases to trimming and J lost 6 bases; unmatched junction nucleotides: 8. From germline, CDR1 is MNHEY and CDR2 SMNVEV (reference sequence). The CDR3 loop reads CASSTGQGYHGYTF. The CDR3 DNA follows: TGTGCCAGCAGTACCGGACAGGGTTATCATGGCTACACCTTC.

The chain combines TRBV7-9 with TRBJ2-7; TRBD2 matches at 8 bases. Trimming took 3 bases from V and 2 from J; bases not matched to a gene: 3. CDR3 size: 14 residues. CDR1 and CDR2 from the germline V gene are SEHNR and FQNEAQ (reference sequence). CDR3 in amino acids: CASSLETSAYEQYF. The CDR3 region has the DNA TGTGCCAGCAGCTTGGAGACTAGCGCCTACGAGCAGTACTTC.

The chain uses TRBV27 and TRBJ2-3, with TRBD1 as a possible D gene (5 bases). V was clipped by 7 bases and J by 4 bases, with 6 bases between them. The germline CDR1 and CDR2 sequences are MNHEY and SMNVEV (reference sequence). The CDR3 length is 11 residues. As DNA, the CDR3 is TGTGCCAGCACAGGGCCAGATACGCAGTATTTT. Translated, it gives CASTGPDTQYF.